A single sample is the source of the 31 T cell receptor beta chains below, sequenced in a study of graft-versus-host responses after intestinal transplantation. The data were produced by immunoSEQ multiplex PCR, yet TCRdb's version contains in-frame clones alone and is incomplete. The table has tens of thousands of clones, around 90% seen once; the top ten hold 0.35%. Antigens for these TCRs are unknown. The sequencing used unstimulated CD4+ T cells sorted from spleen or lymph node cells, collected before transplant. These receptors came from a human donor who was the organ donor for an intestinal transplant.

The CDR3 spells CASSRLAGGPDTQYF. The CDR3 bases are TGTGCCAGTAGTAGACTAGCGGGGGGGCCAGATACGCAGTATTTT. The chain links TRBV19 to TRBJ2-3; 14 positions agree with TRBD2. V shed 4 bases and J 4 bases; nucleotides not matched to a gene: 1. CDR3 length: 15 amino acids. Germline-derived CDR1 and CDR2 are LNHDA and SQIVND (reference sequence). Combining the CDR3 with reference TRBV19 and TRBJ2-3 gives the whole variable domain DGGITQSPKYLFRKEGQNVTLSCEQNLNHDAMYWYRQDPGQGLRLIYYSQIVNDFQKGDIAEGYSVSREKKESFPLTVTSAQKNPTAFYLCASSRLAGGPDTQYFGPGTRLTVL.

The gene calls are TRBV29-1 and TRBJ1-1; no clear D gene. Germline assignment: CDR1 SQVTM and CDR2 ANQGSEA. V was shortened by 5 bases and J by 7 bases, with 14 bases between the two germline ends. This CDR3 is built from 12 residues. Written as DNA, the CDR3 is TGCAGCGTTAATGAGGGTTTTGATGAAGCTTTCTTT. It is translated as CSVNEGFDEAFF.

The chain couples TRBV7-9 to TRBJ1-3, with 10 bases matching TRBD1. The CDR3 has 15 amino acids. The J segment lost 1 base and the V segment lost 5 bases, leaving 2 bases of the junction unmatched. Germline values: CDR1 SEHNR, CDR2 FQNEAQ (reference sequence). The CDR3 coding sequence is TGTGCCAGCAGCCGGACAGGGGGTTCTGGAAACACCATATATTTT. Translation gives CASSRTGGSGNTIYF.

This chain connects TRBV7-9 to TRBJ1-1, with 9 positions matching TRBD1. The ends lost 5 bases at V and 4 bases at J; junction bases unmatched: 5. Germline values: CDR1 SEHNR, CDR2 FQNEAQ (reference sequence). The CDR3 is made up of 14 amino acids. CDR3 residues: CASSRYRGLTEAFF. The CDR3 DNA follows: TGTGCCAGCAGCCGATACAGGGGGCTCACTGAAGCTTTCTTT.

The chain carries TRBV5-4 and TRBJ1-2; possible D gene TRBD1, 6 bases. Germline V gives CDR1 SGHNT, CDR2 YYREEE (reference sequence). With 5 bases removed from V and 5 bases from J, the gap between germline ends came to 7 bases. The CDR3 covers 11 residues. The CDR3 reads CASRGAYGYTF. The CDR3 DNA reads TGTGCCAGCAGGGGGGCTTATGGCTACACCTTC. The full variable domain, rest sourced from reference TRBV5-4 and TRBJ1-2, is ETGVTQSPTHLIKTRGQQVTLRCSSQSGHNTVSWYQQALGQGPQFIFQYYREEENGRGNFPPRFSGLQFPNYSSELNVNALELDDSALYLCASRGAYGYTFGSGTRLTVV.

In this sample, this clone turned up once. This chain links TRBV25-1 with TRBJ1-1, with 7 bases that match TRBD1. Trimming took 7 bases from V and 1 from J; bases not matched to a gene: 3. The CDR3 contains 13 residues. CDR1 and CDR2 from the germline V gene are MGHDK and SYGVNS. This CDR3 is CASKGQTNTEAFF. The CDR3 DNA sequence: TGTGCCAGCAAGGGACAGACGAACACTGAAGCTTTCTTT.

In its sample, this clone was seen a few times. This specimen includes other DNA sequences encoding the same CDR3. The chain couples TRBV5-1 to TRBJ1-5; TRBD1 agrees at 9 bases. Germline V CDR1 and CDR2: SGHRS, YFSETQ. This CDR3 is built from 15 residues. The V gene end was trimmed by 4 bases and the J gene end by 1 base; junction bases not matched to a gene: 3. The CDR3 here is CASSPGQGSNQPQHF. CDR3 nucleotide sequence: TGCGCCAGCAGCCCGGGACAGGGAAGCAATCAGCCCCAGCATTTT. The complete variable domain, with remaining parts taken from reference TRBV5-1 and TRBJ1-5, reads KAGVTQTPRYLIKTRGQQVTLSCSPISGHRSVSWYQQTPGQGLQFLFEYFSETQRNKGNFPGRFSGRQFSNSRSEMNVSTLELGDSALYLCASSPGQGSNQPQHFGDGTRLSIL.

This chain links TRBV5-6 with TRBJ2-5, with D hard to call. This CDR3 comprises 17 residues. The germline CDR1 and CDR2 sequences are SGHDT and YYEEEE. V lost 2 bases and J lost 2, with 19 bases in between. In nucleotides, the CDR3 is TGTGCCAGCAGCTTTCTCCTCGGGTCTGGTCAACAAGAGACCCAGTACTTC. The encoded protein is CASSFLLGSGQQETQYF. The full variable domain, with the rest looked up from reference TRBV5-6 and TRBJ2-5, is DAGVTQSPTHLIKTRGQQVTLRCSPKSGHDTVSWYQQALGQGPQFIFQYYEEEERQRGNFPDRFSGHQFPNYSSELNVNALLLGDSALYLCASSFLLGSGQQETQYFGPGTRLLVL.

CDR3 in amino acids: CASGIGPLAGLTGELFF. CDR3 nucleotides: TGTGCCAGCGGAATAGGGCCGCTAGCGGGACTAACCGGGGAGCTGTTTTTT. This chain links TRBV9 with TRBJ2-2, with 9 bases matching TRBD2. Trimming at V came to 7 bases and at J to 5 bases, leaving 15 bases not matched to a gene. CDR1 and CDR2 from the germline V gene are SGDLS and YYNGEE. The CDR3 runs 17 residues.

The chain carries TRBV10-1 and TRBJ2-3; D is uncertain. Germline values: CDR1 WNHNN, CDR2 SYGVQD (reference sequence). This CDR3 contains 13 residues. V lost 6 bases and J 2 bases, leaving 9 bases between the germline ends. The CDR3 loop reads CASSASTTDTQYF. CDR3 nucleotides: TGCGCCAGCAGCGCCTCTACCACAGATACGCAGTATTTT.

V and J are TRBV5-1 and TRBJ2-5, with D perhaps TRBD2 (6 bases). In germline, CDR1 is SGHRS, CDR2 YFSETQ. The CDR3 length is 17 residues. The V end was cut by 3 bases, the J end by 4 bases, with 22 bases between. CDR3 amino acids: CASSSRFLGAGLETQYF. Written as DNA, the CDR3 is TGCGCCAGCAGCTCCCGCTTTTTAGGGGCGGGATTAGAGACCCAGTACTTC.

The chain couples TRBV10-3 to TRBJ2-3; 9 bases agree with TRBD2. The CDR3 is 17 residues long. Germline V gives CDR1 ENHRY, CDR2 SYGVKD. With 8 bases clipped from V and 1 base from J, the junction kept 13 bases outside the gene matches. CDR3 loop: CAISSSGAALGTDTQYF. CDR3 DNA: TGTGCCATCTCATCTAGCGGGGCCGCCCTTGGCACAGATACGCAGTATTTT.

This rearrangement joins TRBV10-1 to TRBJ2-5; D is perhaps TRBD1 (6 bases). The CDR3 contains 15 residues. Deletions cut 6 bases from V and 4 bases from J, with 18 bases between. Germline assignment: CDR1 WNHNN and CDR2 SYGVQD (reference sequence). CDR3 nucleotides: TGCGCCAGCAGACAGGGCCCAACCGACTCAGAGACCCAGTACTTC. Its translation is CASRQGPTDSETQYF.

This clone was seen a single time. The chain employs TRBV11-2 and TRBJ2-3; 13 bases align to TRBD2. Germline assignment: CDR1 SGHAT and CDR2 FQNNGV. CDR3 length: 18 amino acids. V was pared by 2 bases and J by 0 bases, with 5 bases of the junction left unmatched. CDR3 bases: TGTGCCAGCAGCTTACGGAGACTAGCGGGGGGTAGCACAGATACGCAGTATTTT. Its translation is CASSLRRLAGGSTDTQYF.

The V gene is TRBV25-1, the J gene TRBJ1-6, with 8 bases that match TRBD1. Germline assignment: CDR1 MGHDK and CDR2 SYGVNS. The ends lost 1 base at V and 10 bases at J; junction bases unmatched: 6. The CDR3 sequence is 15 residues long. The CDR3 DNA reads TGTGCCAGCAGTGAATCAGCCTGGACAGGGTCACCCCTCCACTTT. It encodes CASSESAWTGSPLHF.

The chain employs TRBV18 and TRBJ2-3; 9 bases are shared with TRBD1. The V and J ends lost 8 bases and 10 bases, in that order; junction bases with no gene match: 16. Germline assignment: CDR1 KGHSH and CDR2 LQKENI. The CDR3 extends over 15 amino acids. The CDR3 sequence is CASALRQGDAVAQYF. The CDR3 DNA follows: TGTGCCAGCGCACTCCGACAGGGGGATGCGGTGGCGCAGTATTTT. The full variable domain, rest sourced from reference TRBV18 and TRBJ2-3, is NAGVMQNPRHLVRRRGQEARLRCSPMKGHSHVYWYRQLPEEGLKFMVYLQKENIIDESGMPKERFSAEFPKEGPSILRIQQVVRGDSAAYFCASALRQGDAVAQYFGPGTRLTVL.

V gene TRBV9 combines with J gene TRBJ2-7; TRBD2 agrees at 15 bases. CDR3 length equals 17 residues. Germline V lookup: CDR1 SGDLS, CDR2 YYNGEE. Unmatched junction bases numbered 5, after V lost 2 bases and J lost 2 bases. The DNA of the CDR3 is TGTGCCAGCAGCGTGGATGGACTAGCGGGAGGGCCCTACGAGCAGTACTTC. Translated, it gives CASSVDGLAGGPYEQYF.

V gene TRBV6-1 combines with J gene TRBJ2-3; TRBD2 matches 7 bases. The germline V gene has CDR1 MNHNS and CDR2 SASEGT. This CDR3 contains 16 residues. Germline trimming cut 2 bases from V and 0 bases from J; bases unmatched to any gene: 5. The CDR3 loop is CASSERGGSSTDTQYF. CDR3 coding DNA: TGTGCCAGCAGTGAACGGGGAGGGTCTAGCACAGATACGCAGTATTTT.

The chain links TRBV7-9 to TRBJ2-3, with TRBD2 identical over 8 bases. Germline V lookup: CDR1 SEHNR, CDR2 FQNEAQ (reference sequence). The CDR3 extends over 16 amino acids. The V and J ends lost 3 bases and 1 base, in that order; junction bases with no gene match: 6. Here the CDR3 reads CASSFPGLARTDTQYF. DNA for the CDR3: TGTGCCAGCAGCTTCCCAGGACTAGCCCGCACAGATACGCAGTATTTT.

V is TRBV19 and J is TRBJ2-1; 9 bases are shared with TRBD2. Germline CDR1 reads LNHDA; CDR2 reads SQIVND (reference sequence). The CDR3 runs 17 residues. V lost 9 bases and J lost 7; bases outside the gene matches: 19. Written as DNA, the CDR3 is TGTGCCAGCACGACAAATCCCGGGACTAGCATGTTTAATGAGCAGTTCTTC. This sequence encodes CASTTNPGTSMFNEQFF.

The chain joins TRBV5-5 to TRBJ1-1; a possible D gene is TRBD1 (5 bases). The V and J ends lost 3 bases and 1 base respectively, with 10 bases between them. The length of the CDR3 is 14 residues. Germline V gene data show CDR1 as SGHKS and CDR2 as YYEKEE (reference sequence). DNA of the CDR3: TGTGCCAGCAGCTCACTTGGACAGAACACTGAAGCTTTCTTT. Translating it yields CASSSLGQNTEAFF.

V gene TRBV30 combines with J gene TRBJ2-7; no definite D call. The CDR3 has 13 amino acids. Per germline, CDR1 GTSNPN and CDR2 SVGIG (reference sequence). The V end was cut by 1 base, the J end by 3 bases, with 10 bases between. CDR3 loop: CAWSGGLSYEQYF. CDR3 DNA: TGTGCCTGGAGTGGAGGTTTAAGCTACGAGCAGTACTTC.

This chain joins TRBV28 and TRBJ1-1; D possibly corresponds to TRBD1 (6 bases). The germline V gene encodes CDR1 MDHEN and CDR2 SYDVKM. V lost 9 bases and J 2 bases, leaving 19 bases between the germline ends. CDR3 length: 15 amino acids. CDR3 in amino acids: CASITGQNINTEAFF. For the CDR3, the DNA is TGTGCCAGTATAACAGGGCAGAATATTAACACTGAAGCTTTCTTT.

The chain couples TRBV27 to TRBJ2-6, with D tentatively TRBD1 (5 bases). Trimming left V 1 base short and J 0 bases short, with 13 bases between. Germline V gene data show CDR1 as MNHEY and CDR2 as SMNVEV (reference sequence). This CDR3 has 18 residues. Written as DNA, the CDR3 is TGTGCCAGCAGTTTATACTGGACACTTCCCTCTGGGGCCAACGTCCTGACTTTC. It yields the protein CASSLYWTLPSGANVLTF.

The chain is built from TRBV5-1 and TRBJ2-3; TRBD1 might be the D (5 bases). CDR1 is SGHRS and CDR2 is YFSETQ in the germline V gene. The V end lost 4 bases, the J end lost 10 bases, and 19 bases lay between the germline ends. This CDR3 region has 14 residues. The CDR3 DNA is TGCGCCAGCAGCCGGTATGCGACAGATACCGCGCAGTATTTT. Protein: CASSRYATDTAQYF.

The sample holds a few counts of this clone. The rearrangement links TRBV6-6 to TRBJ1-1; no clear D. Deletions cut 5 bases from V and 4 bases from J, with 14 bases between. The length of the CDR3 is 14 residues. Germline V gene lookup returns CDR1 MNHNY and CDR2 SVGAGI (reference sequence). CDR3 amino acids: CASSTSPGSTEAFF. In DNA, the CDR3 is TGTGCCAGCAGTACTTCCCCGGGGAGCACTGAAGCTTTCTTT.

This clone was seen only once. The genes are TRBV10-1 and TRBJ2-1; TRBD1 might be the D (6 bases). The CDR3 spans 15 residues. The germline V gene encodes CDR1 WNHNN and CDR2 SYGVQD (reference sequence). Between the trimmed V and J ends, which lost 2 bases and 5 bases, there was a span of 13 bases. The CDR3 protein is CASSEGAWGHNEQFF. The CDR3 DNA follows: TGCGCCAGCAGTGAGGGGGCCTGGGGGCACAATGAGCAGTTCTTC.

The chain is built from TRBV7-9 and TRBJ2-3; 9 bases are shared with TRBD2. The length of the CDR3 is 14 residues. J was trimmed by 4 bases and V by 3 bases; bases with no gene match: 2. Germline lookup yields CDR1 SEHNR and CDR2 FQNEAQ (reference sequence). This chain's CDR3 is CASSLTSGPDTQYF. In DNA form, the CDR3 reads TGTGCCAGCAGCTTGACTAGCGGCCCAGATACGCAGTATTTT.

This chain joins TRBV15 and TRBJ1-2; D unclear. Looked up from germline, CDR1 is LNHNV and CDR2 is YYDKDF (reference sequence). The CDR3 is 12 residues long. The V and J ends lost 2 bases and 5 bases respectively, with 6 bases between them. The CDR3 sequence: CATSRTGYGYTF. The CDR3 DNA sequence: TGTGCCACCAGCAGAACCGGGTATGGCTACACCTTC. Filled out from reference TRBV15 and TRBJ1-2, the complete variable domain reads DAMVIQNPRYQVTQFGKPVTLSCSQTLNHNVMYWYQQKSSQAPKLLFHYYDKDFNNEADTPDNFQSRRPNTSFCFLDIRSPGLGDTAMYLCATSRTGYGYTFGSGTRLTVV.

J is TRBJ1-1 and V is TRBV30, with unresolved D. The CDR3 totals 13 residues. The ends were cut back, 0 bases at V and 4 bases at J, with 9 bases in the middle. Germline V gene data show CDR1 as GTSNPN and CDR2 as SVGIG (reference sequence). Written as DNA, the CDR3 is TGTGCCTGGAGTGTAGGACTCTCCACTGAAGCTTTCTTT. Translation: CAWSVGLSTEAFF.

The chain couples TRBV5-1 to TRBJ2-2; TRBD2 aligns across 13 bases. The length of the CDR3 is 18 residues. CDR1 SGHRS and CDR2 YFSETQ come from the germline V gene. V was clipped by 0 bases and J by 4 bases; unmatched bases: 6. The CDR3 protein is CASSLEGLAGTLTGELFF. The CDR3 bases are TGCGCCAGCAGCTTGGAGGGACTAGCGGGGACCCTCACCGGGGAGCTGTTTTTT.